The clone carrying this T cell receptor beta chain was observed once. Its antigen is as yet unknown. The junction shows a germline mismatch at one end, possibly a read error. This specimen comes from a study of tumor and adjacent non-tumor tissue in lung cancer. Overall study context: There were some 12 adenocarcinoma, a couple of squamous cell carcinoma and 1 small cell lung cancer cases.

This sample's RNA came from whole unsorted tissue. Between August and November 2014, newly diagnosed, chemotherapy-naive lung cancer patients underwent thoracic surgery in China. A modified ARM-PCR protocol with three rounds of nested PCR amplified TCRbeta. TCRdb reprocessed the multiplex PCR reads via MiXCR and lists one record per CDR3 protein. Altogether more than 95,000 distinct CDR3 sequences are present, 66% being singletons, with the ten largest covering 9.5% to 15%. CDR3 size: 14 residues. Germline CDR1 MNHEY, CDR2 SVGAGI. General study findings and limits: Normal lung showed higher cumulative top 100 clone frequency than tumor. Higher tumor TCR diversity was associated with shorter survival.

What was sequenced was lung tumor tissue. The clonotype comes from a man aged 25-40 years with non-small cell lung cancer. The chain couples TRBV6-5 to TRBJ2-7; D gene uncertain. The CDR3 protein is CGSSYSRSPDEQYF. The CDR3 bases are TGTGGCAGCAGTTACTCGCGAAGCCCTGACGAGCAGTACTTC.